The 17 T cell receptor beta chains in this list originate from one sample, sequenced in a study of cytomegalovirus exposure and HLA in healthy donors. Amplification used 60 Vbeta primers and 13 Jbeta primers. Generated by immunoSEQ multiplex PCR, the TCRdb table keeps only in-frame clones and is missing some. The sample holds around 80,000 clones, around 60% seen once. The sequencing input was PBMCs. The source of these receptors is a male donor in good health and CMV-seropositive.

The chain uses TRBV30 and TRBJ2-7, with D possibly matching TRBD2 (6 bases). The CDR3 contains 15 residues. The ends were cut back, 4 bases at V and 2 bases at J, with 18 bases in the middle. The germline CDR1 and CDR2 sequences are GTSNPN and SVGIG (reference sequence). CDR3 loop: CAWTNLPAGTYEQYF. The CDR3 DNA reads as TGTGCCTGGACCAACCTCCCAGCGGGTACCTACGAGCAGTACTTC.

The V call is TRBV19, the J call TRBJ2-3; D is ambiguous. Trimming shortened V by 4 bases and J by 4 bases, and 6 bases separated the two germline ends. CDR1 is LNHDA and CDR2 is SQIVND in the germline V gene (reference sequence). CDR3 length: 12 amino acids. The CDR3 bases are TGTGCCAGTAGTACAGGATCAGATACGCAGTATTTT. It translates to CASSTGSDTQYF.

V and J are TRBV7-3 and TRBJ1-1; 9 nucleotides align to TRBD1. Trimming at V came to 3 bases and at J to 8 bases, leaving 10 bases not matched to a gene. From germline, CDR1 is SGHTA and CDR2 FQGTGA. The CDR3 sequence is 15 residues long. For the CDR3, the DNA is TGTGCCAGCAGCTTGGGCCCGGGACAGGGAACAGAAGCTTTCTTT. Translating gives CASSLGPGQGTEAFF.

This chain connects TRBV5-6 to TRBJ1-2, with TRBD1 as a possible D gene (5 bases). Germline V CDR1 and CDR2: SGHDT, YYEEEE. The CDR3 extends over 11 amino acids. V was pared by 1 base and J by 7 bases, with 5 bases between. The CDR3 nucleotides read TGTGCCAGCAGCTTGCAGGGTGGCTACACCTTC. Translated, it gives CASSLQGGYTF.

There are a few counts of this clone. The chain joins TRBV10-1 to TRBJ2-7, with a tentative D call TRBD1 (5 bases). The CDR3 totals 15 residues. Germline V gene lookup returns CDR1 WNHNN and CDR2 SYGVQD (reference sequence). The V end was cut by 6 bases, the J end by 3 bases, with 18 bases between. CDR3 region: CASRETGRVSYEQYF. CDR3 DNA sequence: TGCGCCAGCAGGGAGACGGGCAGGGTAAGCTACGAGCAGTACTTC.

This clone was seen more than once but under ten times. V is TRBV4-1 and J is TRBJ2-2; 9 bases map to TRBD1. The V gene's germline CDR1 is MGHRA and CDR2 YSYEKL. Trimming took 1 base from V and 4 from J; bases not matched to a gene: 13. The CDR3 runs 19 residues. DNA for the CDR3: TGCGCCAGCAGCCAAGGCGGGGACAGGGTTATTTCGGGCACCGGGGAGCTGTTTTTT. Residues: CASSQGGDRVISGTGELFF.

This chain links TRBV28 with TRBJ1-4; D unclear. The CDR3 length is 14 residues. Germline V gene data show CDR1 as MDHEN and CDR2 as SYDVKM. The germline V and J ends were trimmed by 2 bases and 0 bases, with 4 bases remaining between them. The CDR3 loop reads CASSLQATNEKLFF. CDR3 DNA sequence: TGTGCCAGCAGTTTACAGGCAACTAATGAAAAACTGTTTTTT.

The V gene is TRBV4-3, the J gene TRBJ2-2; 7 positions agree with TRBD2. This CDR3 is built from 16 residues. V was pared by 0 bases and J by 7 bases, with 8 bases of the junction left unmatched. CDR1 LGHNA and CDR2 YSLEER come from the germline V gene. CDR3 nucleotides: TGCGCCAGCAGCCAAGATCGAGTCAGGGAGGGCGGGGAGCTGTTTTTT. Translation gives CASSQDRVREGGELFF.

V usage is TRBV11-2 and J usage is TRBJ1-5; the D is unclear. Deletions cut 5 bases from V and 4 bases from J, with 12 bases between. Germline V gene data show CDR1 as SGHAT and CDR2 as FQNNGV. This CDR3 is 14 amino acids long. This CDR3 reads CASSNGPVNQPQHF. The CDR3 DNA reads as TGTGCCAGCAGCAATGGGCCTGTGAATCAGCCCCAGCATTTT. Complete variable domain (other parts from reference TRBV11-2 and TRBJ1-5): EAGVAQSPRYKIIEKRQSVAFWCNPISGHATLYWYQQILGQGPKLLIQFQNNGVVDDSQLPKDRFSAERLKGVDSTLKIQPAKLEDSAVYLCASSNGPVNQPQHFGDGTRLSIL.

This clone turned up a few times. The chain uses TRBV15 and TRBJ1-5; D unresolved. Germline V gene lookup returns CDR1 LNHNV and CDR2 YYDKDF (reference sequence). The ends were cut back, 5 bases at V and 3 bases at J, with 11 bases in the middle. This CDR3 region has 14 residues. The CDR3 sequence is CATSRGIFNQPQHF. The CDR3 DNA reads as TGTGCCACCAGCCGCGGGATTTTCAATCAGCCCCAGCATTTT.

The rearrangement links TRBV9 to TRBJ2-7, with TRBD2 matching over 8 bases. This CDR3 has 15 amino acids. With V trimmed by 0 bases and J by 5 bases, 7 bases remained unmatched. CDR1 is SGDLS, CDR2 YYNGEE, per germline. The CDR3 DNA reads TGTGCCAGCAGCGTAGACGGGAGGGCCGGAAACGAGCAGTACTTC. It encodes CASSVDGRAGNEQYF.

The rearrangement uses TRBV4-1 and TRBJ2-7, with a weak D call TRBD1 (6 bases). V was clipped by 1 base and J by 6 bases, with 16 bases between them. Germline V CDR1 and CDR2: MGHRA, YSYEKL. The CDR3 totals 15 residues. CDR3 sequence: CASSQVPGQGSEQYF. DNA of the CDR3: TGCGCCAGCAGCCAAGTCCCCGGGCAGGGGTCCGAGCAGTACTTC.

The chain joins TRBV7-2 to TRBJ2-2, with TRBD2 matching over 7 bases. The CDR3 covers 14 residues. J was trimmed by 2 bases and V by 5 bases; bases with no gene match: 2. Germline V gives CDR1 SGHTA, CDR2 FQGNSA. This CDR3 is CASSASGNTGELFF. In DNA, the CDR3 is TGTGCCAGCAGCGCTAGCGGCAACACCGGGGAGCTGTTTTTT.

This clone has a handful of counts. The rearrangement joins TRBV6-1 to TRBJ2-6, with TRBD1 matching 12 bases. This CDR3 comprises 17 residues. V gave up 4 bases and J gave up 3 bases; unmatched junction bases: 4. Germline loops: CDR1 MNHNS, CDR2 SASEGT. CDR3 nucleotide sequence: TGTGCCAGCAGTGCCGGGACAGGGGGCGTTGGGGCCAACGTCCTGACTTTC. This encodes CASSAGTGGVGANVLTF.

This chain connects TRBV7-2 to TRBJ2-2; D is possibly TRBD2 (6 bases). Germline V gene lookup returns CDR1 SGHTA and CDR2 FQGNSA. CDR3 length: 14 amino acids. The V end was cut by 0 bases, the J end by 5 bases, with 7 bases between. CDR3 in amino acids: CASSLASGTGELFF. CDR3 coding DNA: TGTGCCAGCAGCTTAGCTAGCGGTACCGGGGAGCTGTTTTTT.

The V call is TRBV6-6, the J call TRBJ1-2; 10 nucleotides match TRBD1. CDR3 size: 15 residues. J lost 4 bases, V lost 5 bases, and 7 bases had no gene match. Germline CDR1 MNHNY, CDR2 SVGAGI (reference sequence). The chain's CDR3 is CASSARDRGLYGYTF. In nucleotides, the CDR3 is TGTGCCAGCAGTGCTCGGGACAGGGGTCTCTATGGCTACACCTTC.

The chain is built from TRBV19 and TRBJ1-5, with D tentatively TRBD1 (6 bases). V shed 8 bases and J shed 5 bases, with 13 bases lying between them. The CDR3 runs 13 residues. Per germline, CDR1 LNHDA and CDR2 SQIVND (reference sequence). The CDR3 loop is CASGGGEYQPQHF. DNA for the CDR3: TGTGCCAGTGGGGGGGGCGAGTATCAGCCCCAGCATTTT.